The TCR beta chain under discussion was sequenced for a study of cytomegalovirus exposure and HLA in healthy donors. V lost 0 bases to trimming and J lost 1 base, with 5 bases between them. There are 13 residues in the CDR3. The germline V gene has CDR1 SGHRS and CDR2 YFSETQ. PCR involved 60 Vbeta and 13 Jbeta primers. The assay was immunoSEQ multiplex PCR, and TCRdb's table has in-frame clones only and misses some. Here the sample spans a few hundred thousand clones, 80% being singletons. Notes on this clone: Additional DNA sequences in this sample encode the identical CDR3.

The gene calls are TRBV5-1 and TRBJ2-7, with no clear D. Input material: PBMCs. This sequence originates from a girl aged 2-9 years in good health and CMV-seronegative. Written as DNA, the CDR3 is TGCGCCAGCAGCTTGGATCGGTCCTACGAGCAGTACTTC. Encoded protein: CASSLDRSYEQYF.